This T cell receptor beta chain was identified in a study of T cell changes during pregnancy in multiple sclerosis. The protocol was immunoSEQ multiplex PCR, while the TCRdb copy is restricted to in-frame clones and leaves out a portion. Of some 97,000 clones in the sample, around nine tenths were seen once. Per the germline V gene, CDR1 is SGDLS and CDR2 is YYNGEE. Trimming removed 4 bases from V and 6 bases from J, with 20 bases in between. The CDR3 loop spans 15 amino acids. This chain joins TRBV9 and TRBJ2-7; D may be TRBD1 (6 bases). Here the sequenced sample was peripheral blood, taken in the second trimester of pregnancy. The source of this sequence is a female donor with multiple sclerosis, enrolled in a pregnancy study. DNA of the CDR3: TGTGCCAGCAGCCCCACCGGGACAAAGTCATCCGAGCAGTACTTC. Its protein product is CASSPTGTKSSEQYF.